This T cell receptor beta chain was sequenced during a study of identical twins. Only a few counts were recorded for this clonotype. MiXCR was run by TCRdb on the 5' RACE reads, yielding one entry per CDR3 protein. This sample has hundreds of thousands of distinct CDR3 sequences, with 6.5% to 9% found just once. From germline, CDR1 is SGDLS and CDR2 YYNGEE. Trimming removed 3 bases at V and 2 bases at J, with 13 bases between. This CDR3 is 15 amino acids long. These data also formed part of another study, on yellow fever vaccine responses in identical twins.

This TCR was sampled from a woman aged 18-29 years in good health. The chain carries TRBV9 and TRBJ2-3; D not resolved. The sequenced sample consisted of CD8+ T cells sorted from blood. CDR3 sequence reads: CASSDGPQVTDTQYF. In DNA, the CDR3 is TGTGCCAGCAGCGATGGACCCCAGGTCACAGATACGCAGTATTTT.